The 30 T cell receptor beta chains below all came from one sample that was sequenced in a study of OX40 agonist ivuxolimab in advanced cancers. Produced via immunoSEQ multiplex PCR; TCRdb's table is partial and in-frame only. The sample gives about 46,000 clones, roughly nine tenths of which show up once; 4.9% is in the top ten. This sample comprised CD4+ or CD8+ T cells sorted from blood, obtained in a trial of the OX40 agonist ivuxolimab. These receptors were collected from an adult with an advanced solid tumor such as melanoma, head and neck, liver or kidney cancer.

The rearrangement uses TRBV7-9 and TRBJ1-3; no reliable D call. This CDR3 has 15 residues. V was cut by 4 bases and J by 0 bases, with 10 bases left in between. Germline-derived CDR1 and CDR2 are SEHNR and FQNEAQ (reference sequence). The CDR3 DNA reads as TGTGCCAGCAGCTCGCTAGGGTCCTCTGGAAACACCATATATTTT. Protein product: CASSSLGSSGNTIYF. Supplemented by reference TRBV7-9 and TRBJ1-3, the full variable domain reads DTGVSQNPRHKITKRGQNVTFRCDPISEHNRLYWYRQTLGQGPEFLTYFQNEAQLEKSRLLSDRFSAERPKGSFSTLEIQRTEQGDSAMYLCASSSLGSSGNTIYFGEGSWLTVV.

The V and J genes are TRBV27 and TRBJ2-3; D remains ambiguous. Germline loops: CDR1 MNHEY, CDR2 SMNVEV (reference sequence). The CDR3 extends over 12 amino acids. The V and J ends lost 6 bases and 5 bases respectively, with 9 bases between them. The CDR3 sequence is CASSDTQDTQYF. The CDR3 nucleotides read TGTGCCAGCAGCGACACCCAAGATACGCAGTATTTT.

The rearrangement links TRBV7-9 to TRBJ2-7; the D gene is possibly TRBD1 (7 bases). The CDR3 extends over 13 amino acids. CDR1 SEHNR and CDR2 FQNEAQ come from the germline V gene (reference sequence). Trimming removed 5 bases at V and 3 bases at J, with 11 bases between. Written as DNA, the CDR3 is TGTGCCAGCAGCCCCAGGGGGGACTACGAGCAGTACGTC. Translating gives CASSPRGDYEQYV.

This clone was seen once. The V and J genes are TRBV28 and TRBJ1-2; the D gene is possibly TRBD1 (5 bases). Germline V gene sequence: CDR1 MDHEN, CDR2 SYDVKM. The CDR3 is made up of 16 amino acids. V gave up 7 bases and J gave up 4 bases, with 22 bases separating them. The CDR3: CASNPNILGDFYGYTF. For the CDR3, the DNA is TGTGCCAGCAACCCCAACATTCTGGGGGACTTCTATGGCTACACCTTC.

The genes are TRBV7-9 and TRBJ2-6; 8 positions agree with TRBD1. Germline-derived CDR1 and CDR2 are SEHNR and FQNEAQ (reference sequence). The trim removed 5 bases at V and 0 bases at J, leaving 12 bases unmatched. The CDR3 has 19 residues. The CDR3, as DNA: TGTGCCAGCAGCCCACCCCGGGACAGGAGTGACTCTGGGGCCAACGTCCTGACTTTC. The encoded protein is CASSPPRDRSDSGANVLTF.

The gene calls are TRBV7-9 and TRBJ1-4, with unresolved D. Germline V gene data show CDR1 as SEHNR and CDR2 as FQNEAQ (reference sequence). With 5 bases removed from V and 6 bases from J, the gap between germline ends came to 16 bases. This CDR3 spans 15 amino acids. The CDR3, as DNA: TGTGCCAGCAGCCCCCCTTGGACCCGGGATGAAAAACTGTTTTTT. Protein sequence: CASSPPWTRDEKLFF.

The CDR3 loop reads CASSIGQYGNEKLFF. Written as DNA, the CDR3 is TGTGCCAGCAGCATAGGACAGTACGGCAATGAAAAACTGTTTTTT. This chain links TRBV7-9 with TRBJ1-4; possible D gene TRBD1, 6 bases. Germline V gene lookup returns CDR1 SEHNR and CDR2 FQNEAQ (reference sequence). The CDR3 loop spans 15 amino acids. Trimming cost V 5 bases and J 5 bases, with 15 bases left between them.

The chain uses TRBV7-5 and TRBJ2-7; the table's TRBD1 call for D was not verified on the DNA. TRBV7-5 is noted as a pseudogene. The CDR3 has 16 residues. The chain's CDR3 is CARSSGDRDHCYEQYV. The CDR3 DNA follows: TGTGCCAGAAGCTCAGGTGACAGGGATCACTGTTACGAGCAGTACGTC.

The rearrangement links TRBV4-3 to TRBJ2-1; D gene ambiguous. The germline V gene has CDR1 LGHNA and CDR2 YSLEER. The CDR3 totals 13 residues. The germline V and J ends were trimmed by 0 bases and 10 bases, with 10 bases remaining between them. The CDR3, as DNA: TGCGCCAGCAGCCAAGAAGGCTGGGAAGAGCAGTTCTTC. This sequence encodes CASSQEGWEEQFF.

The J gene is TRBJ2-7, the V gene TRBV7-2; 8 bases align to TRBD2. The CDR3 totals 17 residues. The J segment lost 5 bases and the V segment lost 2 bases, leaving 14 bases of the junction unmatched. CDR1 is SGHTA and CDR2 is FQGNSA in the germline V gene. The CDR3 here is CASSLFGAGGGAHEQYF. The CDR3 coding sequence is TGTGCCAGCAGCTTATTTGGGGCGGGAGGCGGGGCCCACGAGCAGTACTTC.

The V and J genes are TRBV2 and TRBJ2-7; TRBD1 or TRBD2 may be the D gene (5 bases each). Trimming took off 6 bases at V and 0 bases at J, with 15 bases between the two ends. Germline V gives CDR1 SNHLY, CDR2 FYNNEI. CDR3 length: 15 amino acids. The CDR3 nucleotides are TGTGCCAGCAGGTACCAGGGTGGAGGCTCCTACGAGCAGTACTTC. Its protein product is CASRYQGGGSYEQYF.

This chain uses TRBV28 with TRBJ2-7; TRBD2 matches at 8 bases. The CDR3 spans 17 residues. The junction had 13 bases not matched to a gene; V was cut back by 2 bases and J by 4 bases. Germline assignment: CDR1 MDHEN and CDR2 SYDVKM. CDR3 sequence: CASSLDPGLAGTYEQYF. Written as DNA, the CDR3 is TGTGCCAGCAGTTTAGATCCGGGGCTAGCGGGTACGTACGAGCAGTACTTC.

The rearrangement uses TRBV5-1 and TRBJ2-7; 9 bases match TRBD1. This CDR3 region has 15 residues. Trimming removed 0 bases from V and 3 bases from J; junction bases left unmatched: 4. Germline CDR1 and CDR2: SGHRS and YFSETQ. The CDR3 loop reads CASSLEGTGIYEQYF. CDR3 bases: TGCGCCAGCAGCTTGGAGGGGACAGGGATCTACGAGCAGTACTTC. The full variable domain, rest sourced from reference TRBV5-1 and TRBJ2-7, is KAGVTQTPRYLIKTRGQQVTLSCSPISGHRSVSWYQQTPGQGLQFLFEYFSETQRNKGNFPGRFSGRQFSNSRSEMNVSTLELGDSALYLCASSLEGTGIYEQYFGPGTRLTVT.

The chain links TRBV5-1 to TRBJ2-5; TRBD2 is a possible D gene (5 bases). Trimming pared 0 bases from V and 6 bases from J, leaving 12 bases between. Germline lookup yields CDR1 SGHRS and CDR2 YFSETQ. The CDR3 extends over 14 amino acids. This chain's CDR3 is CASSLVAERKTQYF. CDR3 DNA: TGCGCCAGCAGCTTGGTGGCGGAGCGGAAGACCCAGTACTTC.

The chain links TRBV9 to TRBJ2-4; no firm D call. The CDR3 sequence is 13 residues long. With 3 bases removed from V and 7 bases from J, the gap between germline ends came to 11 bases. Germline V gives CDR1 SGDLS, CDR2 YYNGEE. CDR3 coding DNA: TGTGCCAGCAGCGCTACCCCGTGGAACATTCAGTACTTC. This encodes CASSATPWNIQYF.

The rearrangement joins TRBV5-8 to TRBJ2-3; D unresolved. This CDR3 is built from 12 residues. The V end lost 7 bases, the J end lost 3 bases, and 9 bases lay between the germline ends. CDR1 is SGHTS, CDR2 YDEGEE, per germline. Here the CDR3 DNA reads TGTGCCAGCTCTACCCCGACAGATACGCAGTATTTT. Translating it yields CASSTPTDTQYF.

CDR3 amino acids: CASSPPFPGLAVTDTQYF. The DNA for the CDR3 is TGTGCCAGCTCACCACCGTTTCCGGGACTAGCCGTCACAGATACGCAGTATTTT. This chain links TRBV18 with TRBJ2-3, with 9 nucleotides matching TRBD2. This CDR3 comprises 18 residues. Trimming cost V 0 bases and J 2 bases; bases outside gene matches: 9. Per the germline V gene, CDR1 is KGHSH and CDR2 is LQKENI.

The CDR3 DNA sequence: TGTGCCAGCATCGGAGCGTCCGGGGAGCTGTTTTTT. It specifies CASIGASGELFF. This chain joins TRBV25-1 and TRBJ2-2; D is unresolved. With 7 bases removed from V and 6 bases from J, the gap between germline ends came to 9 bases. The CDR3 loop spans 12 amino acids. In germline, CDR1 is MGHDK, CDR2 SYGVNS.

This chain links TRBV5-6 with TRBJ1-2, with D maybe TRBD1 (6 bases). Trimming cost V 0 bases and J 3 bases, with 6 bases left between them. The CDR3 is made up of 13 amino acids. Germline V gene sequence: CDR1 SGHDT, CDR2 YYEEEE. CDR3 amino acids: CASSLGTDYGYTF. The CDR3 DNA reads as TGTGCCAGCAGCTTGGGGACAGACTATGGCTACACCTTC.

This clone was recorded a few times. CDR3: CASSPEDDTNGELFF. Here the CDR3 DNA reads TGTGCCAGCTCACCTGAAGACGACACCAACGGGGAGCTGTTTTTT. The chain links TRBV18 to TRBJ2-2; D not certain. The CDR3 runs to 15 residues. CDR1 and CDR2 (germline): KGHSH, LQKENI. V lost 3 bases and J 7 bases, leaving 15 bases between the germline ends.

J is TRBJ1-6 and V is TRBV6-5; D is possibly TRBD1 (6 bases). The CDR3 is made up of 15 amino acids. The germline gives CDR1 MNHEY, CDR2 SVGAGI. Trimming pared 2 bases from V and 6 bases from J, leaving 11 bases between. The CDR3 sequence: CASSYLGQSNSPLHF. CDR3 sequence (DNA): TGTGCCAGCAGTTACCTAGGACAGAGTAATTCACCCCTCCACTTT.

This sequence joins TRBV13 and TRBJ1-1; D is perhaps TRBD1 (6 bases). Germline V gene lookup returns CDR1 PRHDT and CDR2 FYEKMQ (reference sequence). V lost 1 base and J lost 6, with 12 bases in between. The CDR3 loop spans 14 amino acids. The DNA for the CDR3 is TGTGCCAGCAGCTTAGTAGCAGGGGAACCTGAAGCTTTCTTT. It codes for CASSLVAGEPEAFF.

This clone was seen a few times. The genes are TRBV11-2 and TRBJ1-5; D uncertain. V lost 3 bases, J lost 0 bases, and 6 bases lay in between. Germline assignment: CDR1 SGHAT and CDR2 FQNNGV. The CDR3 is 14 residues long. CDR3: CASSLFDSNQPQHF. The CDR3 DNA follows: TGTGCCAGCAGCTTGTTTGATAGCAATCAGCCCCAGCATTTT.

V gene TRBV5-4 combines with J gene TRBJ2-3, with 10 bases lining up with TRBD1. CDR1 and CDR2 (germline): SGHNT, YYREEE (reference sequence). This CDR3 is built from 16 residues. J gave up 2 bases and V 4 bases, and 7 bases lay outside the gene matches. The DNA of the CDR3 is TGTGCCAGCAGCCCTCCGGGACAGGGGTTCACAGATACGCAGTATTTT. It specifies CASSPPGQGFTDTQYF. Full variable domain (rest looked up from reference TRBV5-4 and TRBJ2-3): ETGVTQSPTHLIKTRGQQVTLRCSSQSGHNTVSWYQQALGQGPQFIFQYYREEENGRGNFPPRFSGLQFPNYSSELNVNALELDDSALYLCASSPPGQGFTDTQYFGPGTRLTVL.

This clone was found a few times. The chain employs TRBV10-2 and TRBJ2-1, with a possible D match to TRBD2 (6 bases). From germline, CDR1 is WSHSY and CDR2 SAAADI. The V end lost 8 bases, the J end lost 1 base, and 18 bases lay between the germline ends. The CDR3 covers 16 residues. CDR3 in amino acids: CASRLLVGTSYNEQFF. CDR3 nucleotides: TGCGCCAGCCGCTTACTCGTCGGGACTTCCTACAATGAGCAGTTCTTC.

The chain employs TRBV19 and TRBJ1-2; D is ambiguous. The CDR3 extends over 15 amino acids. Deletions cut 9 bases from V and 3 bases from J, with 20 bases between. CDR1 is LNHDA and CDR2 is SQIVND in the germline V gene (reference sequence). CDR3: CASNPSPGLYYGYTF. Written as DNA, the CDR3 is TGTGCCAGCAACCCCTCGCCGGGGTTGTACTATGGCTACACCTTC.

CDR3 sequence (DNA): TGTGCCAGCCACGAAGCGGGAGGGAACAATGAGCAGTTCTTC. As protein: CASHEAGGNNEQFF. The J gene is TRBJ2-1, the V gene TRBV28, with TRBD2 matching over 10 bases. Germline trimming cut 8 bases from V and 5 bases from J; bases unmatched to any gene: 6. The CDR3 runs to 14 residues. Per the germline V gene, CDR1 is MDHEN and CDR2 is SYDVKM.

The chain has TRBV4-1 and TRBJ2-2, with 7 nucleotides matching TRBD2. Germline V lookup: CDR1 MGHRA, CDR2 YSYEKL. CDR3 length: 17 residues. V trimming: 0 bases; J trimming: 2 bases; junction bases outside the gene matches: 6. This CDR3 reads CASSQDQGTINTGELFF. In DNA, the CDR3 is TGCGCCAGCAGCCAAGATCAAGGGACTATAAACACCGGGGAGCTGTTTTTT.

This sequence joins TRBV6-6 and TRBJ2-5; D unresolved. Germline V gene lookup returns CDR1 MNHNY and CDR2 SVGAGI (reference sequence). The CDR3 runs 13 residues. With 7 bases removed from V and 5 bases from J, the gap between germline ends came to 14 bases. The CDR3 nucleotides are TGTGCCAGCACCCACGGCAGGTTGGAGACCCAGTACTTC. This sequence encodes CASTHGRLETQYF.

The V call is TRBV6-5, the J call TRBJ2-7; maybe TRBD2 (5 bases). Germline loops: CDR1 MNHEY, CDR2 SVGAGI. This CDR3 contains 13 residues. V was pared by 5 bases and J by 4 bases, with 12 bases between. The CDR3 nucleotides read TGTGCCAGCAGTCAGGACTTCGGTTACGAGCAGTACTTC. Translation: CASSQDFGYEQYF.